This paragraph reports one T cell receptor (beta chain). What it binds is unknown. The table came from immunoSEQ multiplex PCR; TCRdb's copy has only in-frame clones and leaves some out. The data show millions of clones, with over 85% seen just once and about 0.13% held by the top ten. A split of CD4+ cells into CD45RA+ naive and CD45RA-negative memory subsets was performed. The source of the sample is a study of shared clonotypes between healthy human individuals. Study-wide findings and caveats: An anticipated effect of sequencing depth on clonotype sharing among donors was recognized.

Trimming removed 2 bases from V and 5 bases from J; junction bases left unmatched: 11. Per the germline V gene, CDR1 is MNHEY and CDR2 is SVGAGI. CDR3 length: 16 residues. The source is a man between 18 and 35 years old in good health. The gene calls are TRBV6-5 and TRBJ2-5; 7 bases match TRBD1. The sequencing sample was made of naive CD4+ T cells sorted from blood. Subset noted: CD45RA+ positively selected. CDR3 in amino acids: CASSYPLASGGETQYF. The CDR3 DNA reads TGTGCCAGCAGTTACCCCCTCGCGTCAGGGGGTGAGACCCAGTACTTC.